This T cell receptor (beta chain) was captured by sequencing in a study of T-cell reconstitution after alpha-beta-depleted transplantation in children. This clonotype has a count of ten or more. Unique molecular identifiers featured in how the TCRbeta library was prepared. TCRdb re-analysed the PCR reads in MiXCR, keeping a single row per CDR3 protein. The table has 300,000 or so distinct CDR3 sequences, about 10% seen once. Per germline, CDR1 MNHNY and CDR2 SVGAGI (reference sequence). CDR3 length: 13 amino acids. V lost 2 bases to trimming and J lost 1 base, with 5 bases between them. The TCR originated in a human donor who donated a stem cell graft to a child with SCID. The chain joins TRBV6-6 to TRBJ1-1; a weak D match, TRBD1 (5 bases). This sample comprised PBMCs from the stem cell graft donor, obtained from the stem cell graft. The CDR3, as DNA: TGTGCCAGCAGTTACGGGGGGAACACTGAAGCTTTCTTT. This codes for CASSYGGNTEAFF.